The next 32 T cell receptor beta chains were all read from a single sample in a study of blood T cell repertoires in COVID-19. TCRdb's copy holds only in-frame clones and misses some; the assay was immunoSEQ multiplex PCR. This sample has 260,000 or so clones, with roughly 79% found just once. The sequencing sample was made of peripheral blood. The receptors shown here come from an elderly woman with COVID-19, enrolled during active disease.

V and J are TRBV2 and TRBJ2-1; D not certain. The CDR3 runs to 12 residues. From germline, CDR1 is SNHLY and CDR2 FYNNEI. Trimming removed 0 bases at V and 10 bases at J, with 7 bases between. CDR3 DNA: TGTGCCAGCAGTGAAGCGTTGAGAGAGCAGTTCTTC. It codes for CASSEALREQFF.

The genes are TRBV5-1 and TRBJ2-5; 10 bases match TRBD1. V shed 4 bases, J shed 3 bases, and the junction held 6 bases outside the gene matches. The CDR3 is made up of 15 amino acids. Germline CDR1 is SGHRS and CDR2 is YFSETQ. The CDR3 DNA is TGCGCCAGCAGCCAACCGACAGGGGGCAAAGAGACCCAGTACTTC. It yields the protein CASSQPTGGKETQYF.

CDR3 in DNA: TGTGCCAGCAGCGTAGGGGTCAGGGTCAAAAACATTCAGTACTTC. It yields the protein CASSVGVRVKNIQYF. V usage is TRBV5-4 and J usage is TRBJ2-4; D possibly corresponds to TRBD1 (5 bases). The CDR3 is 15 residues long. In germline, CDR1 is SGHNT, CDR2 YYREEE (reference sequence). Trimming cost V 4 bases and J 3 bases, with 14 bases left between them.

V usage is TRBV5-1 and J usage is TRBJ1-4; TRBD1 aligns across 7 bases. CDR1 is SGHRS and CDR2 is YFSETQ in the germline V gene. The V gene end was trimmed by 3 bases and the J gene end by 7 bases; junction bases not matched to a gene: 9. The CDR3 runs to 15 residues. CDR3: CASSSSTGSGEKLFF. The CDR3 nucleotides read TGCGCCAGCAGCTCCTCGACAGGGAGCGGTGAAAAACTGTTTTTT.

The gene calls are TRBV28 and TRBJ2-1; 7 bases match TRBD1. V lost 5 bases and J lost 1; bases outside the gene matches: 8. This CDR3 comprises 16 residues. Germline lookup yields CDR1 MDHEN and CDR2 SYDVKM. CDR3 sequence (DNA): TGTGCCAGCAGTAGCCACACAGGGGATTCCTACAATGAGCAGTTCTTC. Its translation: CASSSHTGDSYNEQFF.

V gene TRBV19 combines with J gene TRBJ1-4; unclear D gene. There are 13 residues in the CDR3. Trimming shortened V by 11 bases and J by 6 bases, and 16 bases separated the two germline ends. Germline V gene sequence: CDR1 LNHDA, CDR2 SQIVND (reference sequence). The CDR3 sequence: CAAPTSGHEKLFF. CDR3 DNA: TGTGCCGCCCCCACTTCTGGTCATGAAAAACTGTTTTTT.

The rearrangement uses TRBV29-1 and TRBJ2-7; D might be TRBD2 (6 bases). CDR1 SQVTM and CDR2 ANQGSEA come from the germline V gene. Trimming left V 3 bases short and J 3 bases short, with 9 bases between. The CDR3 length is 12 residues. In DNA, the CDR3 is TGCAGCGTTGACCAGGGAGGCTACGAGCAGTACTTC. This translates into CSVDQGGYEQYF.

This CDR3 is CATSRGQGSQPQHF. As DNA, the CDR3 is TGTGCCACCAGCCGAGGACAGGGAAGTCAGCCCCAGCATTTT. This chain connects TRBV15 to TRBJ1-5; 8 bases align to TRBD1. Losses at the gene ends were 5 bases for V and 6 bases for J; bases not matched to a gene: 6. The germline V gene encodes CDR1 LNHNV and CDR2 YYDKDF (reference sequence). There are 14 residues in the CDR3.

The V and J genes are TRBV5-1 and TRBJ2-7; 7 nucleotides align to TRBD1. The CDR3 has 13 amino acids. V lost 5 bases, J lost 4 bases, and 6 bases stayed unmatched. Germline V gene data show CDR1 as SGHRS and CDR2 as YFSETQ. DNA of the CDR3: TGCGCCAGCAGTGAGACAGGGAATTACGAGCAGTACTTC. This sequence encodes CASSETGNYEQYF.

The V and J genes are TRBV7-2 and TRBJ2-3; TRBD2 aligns across 7 bases. The CDR3 covers 14 residues. Germline V gene data show CDR1 as SGHTA and CDR2 as FQGNSA. The J segment lost 5 bases and the V segment lost 1 base, leaving 3 bases of the junction unmatched. This chain's CDR3 is CASSLGDYQDTQYF. The CDR3 bases are TGTGCCAGCAGCTTAGGGGACTACCAAGATACGCAGTATTTT.

The V and J genes are TRBV3-1 (or the pseudogene TRBV3-2) and TRBJ2-3; TRBD2 might be the D (6 bases). The CDR3 extends over 17 amino acids. V lost 0 bases and J 2 bases, leaving 15 bases between the germline ends. Germline values: CDR1 LGHDT, CDR2 YNNKEL (reference sequence). The CDR3 spells CASSQEGSGKITDTQYF. Here the CDR3 DNA reads TGTGCCAGCAGCCAAGAGGGTAGCGGAAAGATCACAGATACGCAGTATTTT.

V gene TRBV7-3 combines with J gene TRBJ2-3, with 9 positions matching TRBD2. This CDR3 spans 15 amino acids. The trim removed 4 bases at V and 5 bases at J, leaving 7 bases unmatched. Germline V gene lookup returns CDR1 SGHTA and CDR2 FQGTGA. The CDR3 here is CASSSPIAGEDTQYF. CDR3 in DNA: TGTGCCAGCAGCTCCCCAATAGCGGGAGAAGATACGCAGTATTTT.

The genes are TRBV14 and TRBJ1-4; 8 positions match TRBD1. The J segment lost 2 bases and the V segment lost 2 bases, leaving 7 bases of the junction unmatched. In germline, CDR1 is SGHDN, CDR2 FVKESK. The CDR3 is 17 amino acids. The chain's CDR3 is CASSQWTGYNTNEKLFF. The CDR3 DNA reads as TGTGCCAGCAGCCAATGGACAGGGTACAACACTAATGAAAAACTGTTTTTT.

The rearrangement joins TRBV27 to TRBJ1-3; 8 bases line up with TRBD1. CDR3 length equals 14 residues. Germline lookup yields CDR1 MNHEY and CDR2 SMNVEV (reference sequence). V lost 3 bases and J lost 3; bases outside the gene matches: 1. The CDR3 DNA reads TGTGCCAGCAGTTTCAGGGGGCTTGGAAACACCATATATTTT. Amino acids: CASSFRGLGNTIYF.

This chain uses TRBV5-1 with TRBJ2-2; the D gene is possibly TRBD1 (6 bases). Trimming cost V 4 bases and J 1 base, with 11 bases left between them. The CDR3 spans 15 residues. Looked up from germline, CDR1 is SGHRS and CDR2 is YFSETQ. The DNA of the CDR3 is TGCGCCAGCAGCGAGGGACATATGAACACCGGGGAGCTGTTTTTT. This translates into CASSEGHMNTGELFF.

This chain joins TRBV24-1 and TRBJ2-1; TRBD1 matches at 8 bases. V dropped 3 bases and J dropped 4; count of bases not matched to a gene: 4. CDR3 length: 15 amino acids. Germline CDR1 and CDR2: KGHDR and SFDVKD. CDR3 sequence (DNA): TGTGCCACCAGTGATAGGACAGGGAGATACAATGAGCAGTTCTTC. Protein product: CATSDRTGRYNEQFF.

The chain employs TRBV4-1 and TRBJ2-5; 10 bases line up with TRBD1. Trimming removed 1 base from V and 5 bases from J; junction bases left unmatched: 4. The CDR3 is 15 amino acids. The germline V gene encodes CDR1 MGHRA and CDR2 YSYEKL. For the CDR3, the DNA is TGCGCCAGCAGCCAAGGGGACAGGGGAGGGGAGACCCAGTACTTC. It specifies CASSQGDRGGETQYF.

The chain uses TRBV5-1 and TRBJ2-3, with D possibly being TRBD1 (6 bases). The germline gives CDR1 SGHRS, CDR2 YFSETQ. V was trimmed by 3 bases and J by 2 bases, leaving 7 bases between them. This CDR3 spans 13 amino acids. In DNA form, the CDR3 reads TGCGCCAGCAGCTGGGACAACACAGATACGCAGTATTTT. This encodes CASSWDNTDTQYF.

This clone was seen a handful of times. V gene TRBV7-2 combines with J gene TRBJ1-2; the match to TRBD1 covers 7 bases. The CDR3 has 17 residues. V lost 1 base, J lost 6 bases, and 14 bases stayed unmatched. CDR1 is SGHTA, CDR2 FQGNSA, per germline. This CDR3 is CASSLDPFVQGLDGYTF. The CDR3 coding sequence is TGTGCCAGCAGCTTAGACCCCTTTGTACAGGGGTTGGATGGCTACACCTTC.

This clone was recorded a few times. The V gene is TRBV11-2, the J gene TRBJ2-7; 10 positions agree with TRBD1. The CDR3 spans 15 residues. V gave up 2 bases and J gave up 3 bases; unmatched junction bases: 4. CDR1 and CDR2 from the germline V gene are SGHAT and FQNNGV. The DNA of the CDR3 is TGTGCCAGCAGCTTACTAGGGACAGGGGACTACGAGCAGTACTTC. This translates into CASSLLGTGDYEQYF.

V usage is TRBV11-2 and J usage is TRBJ2-1; 12 nucleotides line up with TRBD2. In germline, CDR1 is SGHAT, CDR2 FQNNGV. Trimming cost V 5 bases and J 11 bases; bases outside gene matches: 10. The CDR3 spans 15 residues. The CDR3 region has the DNA TGTGCCAGCAGCCCCCGACTAGCGGGAGAGAGCAAGCAGTTCTTC. Translating gives CASSPRLAGESKQFF.

A few counts support this clone. Additional DNA sequences in this sample encode the identical CDR3. The chain links TRBV4-1 to TRBJ1-2; TRBD1 matches 8 bases. This CDR3 has 16 amino acids. CDR1 is MGHRA and CDR2 is YSYEKL in the germline V gene. J lost 2 bases, V lost 0 bases, and 5 bases had no gene match. The CDR3 is CASSQDSAGGNYGYTF. The CDR3 DNA sequence: TGCGCCAGCAGCCAAGATTCTGCAGGGGGCAACTATGGCTACACCTTC.

V usage is TRBV7-3 and J usage is TRBJ2-2; possibly TRBD1 for D (6 bases). The CDR3 length is 12 residues. CDR1 is SGHTA, CDR2 FQGTGA, per germline. Trimming stripped 3 bases from V and 10 bases from J, with 9 bases between. The CDR3 bases are TGTGCCAGCAGCTTCAACAGGGAGGAGCTGTTTTTT. Translated, it gives CASSFNREELFF. Together with reference TRBV7-3 and TRBJ2-2, the CDR3 gives the full variable domain: GAGVSQTPSNKVTEKGKYVELRCDPISGHTALYWYRQSLGQGPEFLIYFQGTGAADDSGLPNDRFFAVRPEGSVSTLKIQRTERGDSAVYLCASSFNREELFFGEGSRLTVL.

The genes are TRBV5-1 and TRBJ1-2; 8 bases agree with TRBD1. V was pared by 1 base and J by 6 bases, with 8 bases of the junction left unmatched. Germline V CDR1 and CDR2: SGHRS, YFSETQ. The CDR3 has 15 residues. DNA for the CDR3: TGCGCCAGCAGCTTGTACCGGACAGGGAGGAATGGCTACACCTTC. It is translated as CASSLYRTGRNGYTF.

This rearrangement joins TRBV9 to TRBJ1-5, with D possibly TRBD1 on 5 matching bases. CDR1 and CDR2 (germline): SGDLS, YYNGEE. The V and J ends lost 4 bases and 4 bases respectively, with 15 bases between them. This CDR3 has 15 amino acids. The CDR3 reads CASSPSGGGNQPQHF. The DNA for the CDR3 is TGTGCCAGCAGCCCGAGCGGGGGGGGGAATCAGCCCCAGCATTTT.

The J gene is TRBJ1-2, the V gene TRBV18; D unresolved. V was clipped by 2 bases and J by 5 bases, with 9 bases between them. The CDR3 consists of 13 residues. Germline V gene data show CDR1 as KGHSH and CDR2 as LQKENI. The CDR3 loop is CASSPAREYGYTF. CDR3 nucleotides: TGTGCCAGCTCACCAGCCCGGGAGTATGGCTACACCTTC.

The chain employs TRBV6-5 and TRBJ2-5; a weak D match, TRBD2 (5 bases). The CDR3 totals 13 residues. CDR1 is MNHEY and CDR2 is SVGAGI in the germline V gene. The V end was cut by 6 bases, the J end by 5 bases, with 13 bases between. CDR3: CASRSSSGETQYF. CDR3 nucleotides: TGTGCCAGCAGATCCTCTTCGGGGGAGACCCAGTACTTC.

J is TRBJ2-5 and V is TRBV3-1 (or the pseudogene TRBV3-2); 10 bases agree with TRBD1. The CDR3 contains 16 residues. CDR1 LGHDT and CDR2 YNNKEL come from the germline V gene (reference sequence). The V segment lost 3 bases and the J segment 2 bases; nucleotides outside the gene matches: 6. DNA of the CDR3: TGTGCCAGCAGCCATATCGGGACAGGGGTTCAAGAGACCCAGTACTTC. Its translation is CASSHIGTGVQETQYF.

V and J are TRBV6-7 and TRBJ1-2; 9 positions agree with TRBD1. TRBV6-7 is an open reading frame whose function is uncertain. This CDR3 is 13 amino acids long. The V gene end was trimmed by 1 base and the J gene end by 8 bases; junction bases not matched to a gene: 2. The CDR3 sequence is CASSYWDRDGYTF. The CDR3 DNA reads as TGTGCCAGCAGTTACTGGGACAGGGACGGCTACACCTTC.

Details on this clone: Germline is not matched at one junction end, which may reflect a read error. This chain joins TRBV28 and TRBJ1-3, with 9 positions matching TRBD1. There are 10 residues in the CDR3. Germline V gives CDR1 MDHEN, CDR2 SYDVKM. Here the CDR3 DNA reads TGTGCCAGCAGTTCCCGGGACAGGGAGTTT. Its protein product is CASSSRDREF.

The chain recombines TRBV30 with TRBJ1-2; D is unresolved. The CDR3 extends over 12 amino acids. V was clipped by 0 bases and J by 5 bases, with 7 bases between them. Germline V gives CDR1 GTSNPN, CDR2 SVGIG (reference sequence). The CDR3 spells CAWSVSPYGYTF. The CDR3 DNA reads as TGTGCCTGGAGTGTTAGTCCTTATGGCTACACCTTC.

The V call is TRBV28, the J call TRBJ2-7, with TRBD1 identical over 11 bases. CDR3 length: 14 amino acids. The V gene end was trimmed by 7 bases and the J gene end by 6 bases; junction bases not matched to a gene: 8. Per germline, CDR1 MDHEN and CDR2 SYDVKM. CDR3 DNA: TGTGCCAGCAAATCTGGACAGGGGGCGCGCGAGCAGTACTTC. It specifies CASKSGQGAREQYF.